The 8 T cell receptor beta chains presented below share a single source sample, sequenced in a study of T cell repertoires in cytomegalovirus infection. From the reads, TCRdb called clonotypes with MiXCR, one entry per CDR3 protein. The sample includes around 900,000 distinct CDR3 sequences, 25% to 40% of them seen just once. No antigens are known for them. The source was cultured CD8+ T cells from PBMCs, collected from culture after CMV antigen stimulation. The receptor source for this set is a human donor in good health (CMV status not recorded). Some clones in this sample may be carry-over from other donors' samples.

The chain combines TRBV4-1 with TRBJ2-1; D gene uncertain. The ends were cut back, 5 bases at V and 4 bases at J, with 6 bases in the middle. Per the germline V gene, CDR1 is MGHRA and CDR2 is YSYEKL. The CDR3 sequence is 12 residues long. CDR3 protein: CASSTQYNEQFF. The CDR3 nucleotides read TGCGCCAGCAGCACCCAGTACAATGAGCAGTTCTTC.

This clonotype was recorded at least ten times. The chain has TRBV12-3 or TRBV12-4 and TRBJ2-1, with TRBD1 matching over 9 bases. CDR3 size: 16 residues. V lost 6 bases, J lost 1 base, and 7 bases stayed unmatched. The CDR3 bases are TGTGCCAGCAGACATCCTGGGACAGGGTCCTACAATGAGCAGTTCTTC. It specifies CASRHPGTGSYNEQFF.

The chain employs TRBV7-9 and TRBJ2-7, with D perhaps matching TRBD1 (6 bases). With 5 bases removed from V and 5 bases from J, the gap between germline ends came to 16 bases. The CDR3 is 14 residues long. Germline CDR1 SEHNR, CDR2 FQNEAQ (reference sequence). CDR3 sequence (DNA): TGTGCCAGCAGCCCCGTTGGGGGCGAGGACGAGCAGTACTTC. Encoded protein: CASSPVGGEDEQYF.

This clonotype was seen a handful of times. V gene TRBV2 combines with J gene TRBJ1-5; 7 nucleotides line up with TRBD1. The CDR3 extends over 15 amino acids. Per germline, CDR1 SNHLY and CDR2 FYNNEI. V trimming: 10 bases; J trimming: 2 bases; junction bases outside the gene matches: 11. The CDR3: CATAEGAEGNQPQHF. CDR3 DNA: TGTGCCACCGCGGAGGGGGCAGAGGGCAATCAGCCCCAGCATTTT.

This chain uses TRBV20-1 with TRBJ1-2; 8 bases fit TRBD1. The junction had 6 bases not matched to a gene; V was cut back by 0 bases and J by 3 bases. This CDR3 has 15 amino acids. The germline V gene has CDR1 DFQATT and CDR2 SNEGSKA (reference sequence). The DNA for the CDR3 is TGCAGTGCTAGAGATCATGACAGGGGAGACTATGGCTACACCTTC. Encoded protein: CSARDHDRGDYGYTF.

The V gene is TRBV6-5, the J gene TRBJ1-1, with a tentative D call TRBD1 (5 bases). Looked up from germline, CDR1 is MNHEY and CDR2 is SVGAGI. With 6 bases removed from V and 6 bases from J, the gap between germline ends came to 14 bases. The CDR3 covers 13 residues. The CDR3 region is CASRAGTGAEAFF. The CDR3 nucleotides read TGTGCCAGCAGAGCAGGGACTGGCGCTGAAGCTTTCTTT.

This clonotype was counted a few times. The chain links TRBV20-1 to TRBJ2-5, with D tentatively TRBD2 (5 bases). The V gene's germline CDR1 is DFQATT and CDR2 SNEGSKA (reference sequence). This CDR3 is built from 13 residues. Trimming shortened V by 0 bases and J by 4 bases, and 9 bases separated the two germline ends. The CDR3: CSAREPSGETQYF. DNA for the CDR3: TGCAGTGCTAGAGAGCCCAGCGGAGAGACCCAGTACTTC.

This clonotype occurred many times. This chain links TRBV7-2 with TRBJ2-1; weak D call: TRBD1 (6 bases). Germline-derived CDR1 and CDR2 are SGHTA and FQGNSA. The CDR3 contains 15 residues. V lost 3 bases, J lost 3 bases, and 12 bases lay in between. The CDR3 DNA is TGTGCCAGCAGCTTTTCGTGGACAGACTACAATGAGCAGTTCTTC. Translation gives CASSFSWTDYNEQFF.